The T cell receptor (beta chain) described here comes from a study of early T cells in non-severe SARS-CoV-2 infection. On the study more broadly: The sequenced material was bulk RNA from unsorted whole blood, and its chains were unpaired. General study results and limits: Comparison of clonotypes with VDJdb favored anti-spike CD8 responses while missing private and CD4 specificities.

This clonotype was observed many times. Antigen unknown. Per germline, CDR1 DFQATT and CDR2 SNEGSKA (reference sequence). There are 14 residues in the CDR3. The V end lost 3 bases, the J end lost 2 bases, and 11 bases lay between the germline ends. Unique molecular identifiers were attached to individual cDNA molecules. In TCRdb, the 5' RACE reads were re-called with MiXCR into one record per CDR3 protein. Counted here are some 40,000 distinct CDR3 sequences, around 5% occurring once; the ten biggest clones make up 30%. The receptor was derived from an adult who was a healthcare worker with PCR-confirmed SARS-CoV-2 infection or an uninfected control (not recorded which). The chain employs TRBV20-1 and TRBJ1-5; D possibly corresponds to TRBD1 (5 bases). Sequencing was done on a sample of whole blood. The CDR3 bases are TGCAGTGCTAGTGGGGGATTGGGCAATCAGCCCCAGCATTTT. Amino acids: CSASGGLGNQPQHF.